Shown below are 29 T cell receptor beta chains from a single sample sequenced in a study of T-cell memory formation after mild COVID-19. TCRdb called the 5' RACE reads again in MiXCR, with one record for every CDR3 protein. The sample gives 500,000 to 650,000 distinct CDR3 sequences, roughly a fifth of which show up once; under 8.5% is in the top ten. The material sequenced was PBMCs or a T cell subset sorted from them (not recorded which). The receptors come from an adult woman who had mild COVID-19 (a few samples of this study predate the infection). Cell type and time point are not known.

This clonotype came up a few times. This chain connects TRBV29-1 to TRBJ1-2, with D uncertain. Trimming left V 8 bases short and J 6 bases short, with 13 bases between. The germline CDR1 and CDR2 sequences are SQVTM and ANQGSEA. This CDR3 has 11 amino acids. In DNA, the CDR3 is TGCAGCCTGTCTTTGAGTAATGGCTACACCTTC. Translation: CSLSLSNGYTF.

This sequence joins TRBV20-1 and TRBJ1-3; D unresolved. In germline, CDR1 is DFQATT, CDR2 SNEGSKA (reference sequence). V gave up 5 bases and J gave up 0 bases, with 11 bases separating them. The CDR3 is made up of 14 amino acids. Written as DNA, the CDR3 is TGCAGTGCTCTCGACGGGGACTCTGGAAACACCATATATTTT. This gives the protein CSALDGDSGNTIYF.

The V and J genes are TRBV12-5 and TRBJ2-1; 8 bases match TRBD2. V trimming: 0 bases; J trimming: 4 bases; junction bases outside the gene matches: 8. This CDR3 contains 17 residues. Germline V gene sequence: CDR1 LGHNT, CDR2 FRNRAP. Written as DNA, the CDR3 is TGTGCTAGTGGTTTGGTACGGGGCGGGGGGAAATACAATGAGCAGTTCTTC. Amino acid sequence: CASGLVRGGGKYNEQFF.

This clonotype was picked up a small number of times. This chain uses TRBV29-1 with TRBJ2-3; D may be TRBD2 (5 bases). The V gene lost 7 bases and the J gene lost 2 bases, with 7 bases spanning the gap. The CDR3 has 11 amino acids. CDR1 is SQVTM, CDR2 ANQGSEA, per germline. CDR3 protein: CSAGLTDTQYF. Here the CDR3 DNA reads TGCAGCGCCGGACTCACAGATACGCAGTATTTT.

The rearrangement links TRBV5-1 to TRBJ2-3; 8 bases line up with TRBD1. V lost 4 bases and J lost 2; bases outside the gene matches: 15. CDR3 size: 18 residues. Per the germline V gene, CDR1 is SGHRS and CDR2 is YFSETQ. The CDR3 sequence is CASSLDRGLSSNTDTQYF. DNA for the CDR3: TGCGCCAGCAGCCTAGACAGGGGTCTTTCCTCGAACACAGATACGCAGTATTTT.

The chain links TRBV12-3 or TRBV12-4 to TRBJ2-7; TRBD1 aligns across 8 bases. The CDR3 spans 14 residues. The ends lost 3 bases at V and 4 bases at J; junction bases unmatched: 5. For the CDR3, the DNA is TGTGCCAGCAGTTTCGGACAGGGTCGTTACGAGCAGTACTTC. It yields the protein CASSFGQGRYEQYF.

This clonotype showed up just a few times. The chain couples TRBV4-1 to TRBJ2-7; no firm D call. Germline V lookup: CDR1 MGHRA, CDR2 YSYEKL. There are 15 residues in the CDR3. V shed 3 bases and J shed 4 bases, with 16 bases lying between them. The CDR3 DNA is TGCGCCAGCAGCCAGAGGCCCTTGGGTCCTTACGAGCAGTACTTC. It codes for CASSQRPLGPYEQYF.

V usage is TRBV24-1 and J usage is TRBJ2-7; no definite D call. The CDR3 is 12 amino acids. V was clipped by 3 bases and J by 5 bases, with 7 bases between them. Germline-derived CDR1 and CDR2 are KGHDR and SFDVKD. The CDR3, as DNA: TGTGCCACCAGTGATCAGAGGAACGAGCAGTACTTC. It is translated as CATSDQRNEQYF.

This clonotype came up a few times. J is TRBJ2-7 and V is TRBV3-1, with a possible D match to TRBD2 (5 bases). The V gene's germline CDR1 is LGHDT and CDR2 YNNKEL (reference sequence). The CDR3 has 15 residues. Trimming removed 4 bases from V and 3 bases from J, with 16 bases in between. As DNA, the CDR3 is TGTGCCAGCAGCCTGAGTCCTAGCAGGTTCTACGAGCAGTACTTC. This codes for CASSLSPSRFYEQYF.

This clonotype was detected a few times. The chain combines TRBV28 with TRBJ2-7; the match to TRBD2 covers 15 bases. The CDR3 is 14 amino acids. The V and J ends lost 5 bases and 11 bases, in that order; junction bases with no gene match: 7. CDR1 and CDR2 (germline): MDHEN, SYDVKM. In DNA, the CDR3 is TGTGCCAGCAGTCCCGGACTAGCGGGAGGGGGGGAGTACTTC. Translation: CASSPGLAGGGEYF.

The V and J genes are TRBV7-9 and TRBJ2-1; maybe TRBD1 (6 bases). CDR1 is SEHNR, CDR2 FQNEAQ, per germline (reference sequence). The length of the CDR3 is 15 residues. Trimming shortened V by 1 base and J by 8 bases, and 15 bases separated the two germline ends. CDR3 in amino acids: CASSLVGDNEHEQFF. CDR3 coding DNA: TGTGCCAGCAGCTTAGTAGGGGACAATGAGCATGAGCAGTTCTTC.

The chain is built from TRBV5-6 and TRBJ1-2; D might be TRBD1 (6 bases). The CDR3 contains 16 residues. Germline CDR1 and CDR2: SGHDT and YYEEEE. V dropped 3 bases and J dropped 8 bases, with 23 bases sitting between them. DNA of the CDR3: TGTGCCAGCAGCTCGGGTTCCCCGGGACATCCGGCGGGCTACACCTTC. This codes for CASSSGSPGHPAGYTF.

This clonotype has a handful of counts. The rearrangement joins TRBV29-1 to TRBJ2-1, with TRBD2 identical over 9 bases. The ends lost 6 bases at V and 7 bases at J; junction bases unmatched: 4. The CDR3 runs 12 residues. Germline V CDR1 and CDR2: SQVTM, ANQGSEA. The CDR3 region is CSVGLARNEQFF. The CDR3 DNA follows: TGCAGCGTCGGACTAGCGCGGAATGAGCAGTTCTTC.

The chain employs TRBV12-3 or TRBV12-4 and TRBJ2-1; no firm D call. The CDR3 has 15 residues. Trimming removed 8 bases at V and 4 bases at J, with 18 bases between. CDR3 loop: CASRQGISRYNEQFF. Here the CDR3 DNA reads TGTGCCAGCCGGCAAGGGATCTCTAGGTACAATGAGCAGTTCTTC.

The chain has TRBV7-9 and TRBJ2-3; D is perhaps TRBD1 or TRBD2 (6 bases each). V was trimmed by 5 bases and J by 2 bases, leaving 11 bases between them. CDR3 length: 14 amino acids. Germline CDR1 and CDR2: SEHNR and FQNEAQ (reference sequence). CDR3 nucleotides: TGTGCCAGCAGCCCTAGGGGGGACACAGATACGCAGTATTTT. It yields the protein CASSPRGDTDTQYF.

This chain links TRBV7-9 with TRBJ2-1; D is ambiguous. The germline CDR1 and CDR2 sequences are SEHNR and FQNEAQ (reference sequence). Trimming pared 1 base from V and 4 bases from J, leaving 8 bases between. This CDR3 is 14 amino acids long. DNA for the CDR3: TGTGCCAGCAGCTTAGAAACTACATACAATGAGCAGTTCTTC. This gives the protein CASSLETTYNEQFF.

A few counts support this clonotype. The chain uses TRBV10-3 and TRBJ1-1; 7 bases map to TRBD1. CDR1 and CDR2 (germline): ENHRY, SYGVKD. The CDR3 has 14 residues. The ends lost 4 bases at V and 1 base at J; junction bases unmatched: 3. The CDR3 spells CAISARTGNTEAFF. The CDR3 nucleotides are TGTGCCATCAGTGCGCGGACAGGGAACACTGAAGCTTTCTTT.

The J gene is TRBJ2-7, the V gene TRBV9; TRBD1 matches 9 bases. Germline V gene data show CDR1 as SGDLS and CDR2 as YYNGEE. This CDR3 contains 15 residues. Losses at the gene ends were 0 bases for V and 4 bases for J; bases not matched to a gene: 5. The CDR3 spells CASSVAGQGRYEQYF. CDR3 coding DNA: TGTGCCAGCAGCGTAGCGGGACAGGGTCGGTACGAGCAGTACTTC.

The chain uses TRBV7-2 and TRBJ2-1; D perhaps matches TRBD2 (6 bases). CDR3 length: 17 amino acids. Germline assignment: CDR1 SGHTA and CDR2 FQGNSA. The ends were cut back, 1 base at V and 0 bases at J, with 13 bases in the middle. CDR3 in DNA: TGTGCCAGCAGCTTAGTTACGGGACTCTACTCCTACAATGAGCAGTTCTTC. This translates into CASSLVTGLYSYNEQFF.

The chain has TRBV12-3 or TRBV12-4 and TRBJ2-3; perhaps TRBD1 as D (6 bases). The CDR3 runs 14 residues. Trimming pared 4 bases from V and 1 base from J, leaving 9 bases between. The CDR3 reads CASSWDTGTDTQYF. The CDR3 nucleotides read TGTGCCAGCAGTTGGGACACTGGCACAGATACGCAGTATTTT.

The chain carries TRBV5-1 and TRBJ2-3; D is possibly TRBD2 (6 bases). The germline CDR1 and CDR2 sequences are SGHRS and YFSETQ. The V end lost 0 bases, the J end lost 3 bases, and 14 bases lay between the germline ends. This CDR3 has 16 amino acids. The chain's CDR3 is CASSLDGGGATDTQYF. CDR3 bases: TGCGCCAGCAGCTTGGATGGGGGAGGCGCGACAGATACGCAGTATTTT.

Written as DNA, the CDR3 is TGTGCCAGCAGCTTAGATAGCGGTGAGCAGTACTTC. It yields the protein CASSLDSGEQYF. This sequence joins TRBV13 and TRBJ2-7, with D possibly TRBD2 on 6 matching bases. Trimming removed 1 base at V and 7 bases at J, with 8 bases between. The CDR3 loop spans 12 amino acids. Germline values: CDR1 PRHDT, CDR2 FYEKMQ (reference sequence).

This clonotype came up a few times. CDR3 residues: CATSDEVGQGRVRQETQYF. Written as DNA, the CDR3 is TGTGCCACCAGTGATGAGGTGGGACAGGGGAGGGTACGGCAAGAGACCCAGTACTTC. The chain recombines TRBV24-1 with TRBJ2-5; 10 nucleotides align to TRBD1. The J segment lost 2 bases and the V segment lost 3 bases, leaving 14 bases of the junction unmatched. Germline CDR1 reads KGHDR; CDR2 reads SFDVKD. There are 19 residues in the CDR3.

J is TRBJ2-5 and V is TRBV12-3 or TRBV12-4; the D gene is possibly TRBD1 (5 bases). The CDR3 length is 13 residues. V was pared by 3 bases and J by 2 bases, with 7 bases between. DNA for the CDR3: TGTGCCAGCAGTTTCACAGGTCAAGAGACCCAGTACTTC. Translation: CASSFTGQETQYF.

In this sample, this clonotype turned up many times. The gene calls are TRBV12-3 or TRBV12-4 and TRBJ2-4; D gene uncertain. The CDR3 runs to 12 residues. Deletions cut 3 bases from V and 2 bases from J, with 2 bases between. The CDR3 nucleotides read TGTGCCAGCAGTTTCACCAAAAACATTCAGTACTTC. This gives the protein CASSFTKNIQYF.

This clonotype was recorded a few times. The chain carries TRBV5-6 and TRBJ1-1; D unresolved. With 0 bases removed from V and 4 bases from J, the gap between germline ends came to 13 bases. Germline assignment: CDR1 SGHDT and CDR2 YYEEEE. The CDR3 has 15 residues. CDR3 sequence (DNA): TGTGCCAGCAGCTTGGTCAGCACCCGTACCACTGAAGCTTTCTTT. It codes for CASSLVSTRTTEAFF. The whole variable domain, remainder taken from reference TRBV5-6 and TRBJ1-1, is DAGVTQSPTHLIKTRGQQVTLRCSPKSGHDTVSWYQQALGQGPQFIFQYYEEEERQRGNFPDRFSGHQFPNYSSELNVNALLLGDSALYLCASSLVSTRTTEAFFGQGTRLTVV.

The sample holds a few counts of this clonotype. The gene calls are TRBV5-4 and TRBJ2-3; D is uncertain. Per the germline V gene, CDR1 is SGHNT and CDR2 is YYREEE (reference sequence). V gave up 0 bases and J gave up 6 bases, with 11 bases separating them. CDR3 length equals 14 residues. As DNA, the CDR3 is TGTGCCAGCAGCTTGGACCGCCAATCCGATACGCAGTATTTT. Its translation is CASSLDRQSDTQYF.

This rearrangement joins TRBV5-1 to TRBJ2-1; TRBD1 might be the D (5 bases). This CDR3 spans 16 amino acids. The V end lost 0 bases, the J end lost 3 bases, and 13 bases lay between the germline ends. CDR1 is SGHRS, CDR2 YFSETQ, per germline. The DNA for the CDR3 is TGCGCCAGCAGCTTGGGCCACAGGAACCTCTACAATGAGCAGTTCTTC. This sequence encodes CASSLGHRNLYNEQFF. Looking up the rest from reference TRBV5-1 and TRBJ2-1 gives the full variable domain: KAGVTQTPRYLIKTRGQQVTLSCSPISGHRSVSWYQQTPGQGLQFLFEYFSETQRNKGNFPGRFSGRQFSNSRSEMNVSTLELGDSALYLCASSLGHRNLYNEQFFGPGTRLTVL.

This chain links TRBV11-3 with TRBJ1-2; D is ambiguous. Germline-derived CDR1 and CDR2 are SGHNT and YENEEA. The CDR3 has 15 residues. V was pared by 4 bases and J by 6 bases, with 18 bases between. CDR3 residues: CASSSHLTLMDGYTF. CDR3 sequence (DNA): TGTGCCAGCAGCTCGCATCTGACCCTGATGGATGGCTACACCTTC. The complete variable domain, with remaining parts taken from reference TRBV11-3 and TRBJ1-2, reads EAGVVQSPRYKIIEKKQPVAFWCNPISGHNTLYWYLQNLGQGPELLIRYENEEAVDDSQLPKDRFSAERLKGVDSTLKIQPAELGDSAVYLCASSSHLTLMDGYTFGSGTRLTVV.